This T cell receptor beta chain was sequenced for a study of cytomegalovirus exposure and HLA in healthy donors. Study findings and constraints: Within a later analysis, the majority of CMV-associated TCR beta chains appeared HLA-restricted.

On this clone itself: Its target is not known.

The V end was cut by 4 bases, the J end by 8 bases, with 14 bases between. This CDR3 has 14 amino acids. Germline V gene sequence: CDR1 SGHVS, CDR2 FQNEAQ. Researchers ran the PCR with 60 Vbeta and 13 Jbeta primers. Some clones are missing from TCRdb's copy, which holds only in-frame ones; the method was immunoSEQ multiplex PCR. The sample contains about 230,000 clones, approximately 90% of which appear only once. The chain combines TRBV7-8 with TRBJ1-4, with D possibly being TRBD1 (6 bases). Sequenced sample: PBMCs. This sequence originates from a woman aged 18-29 years in good health and CMV-seronegative. The CDR3 nucleotides are TGTGCCAGCAGCTCCGCCCAGGGGCGGGAAAAACTGTTTTTT. Encoded protein: CASSSAQGREKLFF. Complete variable domain (other parts from reference TRBV7-8 and TRBJ1-4): GAGVSQSPRYKVAKRGQDVALRCDPISGHVSLFWYQQALGQGPEFLTYFQNEAQLDKSGLPSDRFFAERPEGSVSTLKIQRTQQEDSAVYLCASSSAQGREKLFFGSGTQLSVL.